This TCR beta chain came from a study of technical replicates of blood from a handful of donors. V was shortened by 7 bases and J by 4 bases, with 19 bases between the two germline ends. Per the germline V gene, CDR1 is MRHNA and CDR2 is SNTAGT. The length of the CDR3 is 15 residues. The protocol was immunoSEQ multiplex PCR, while the TCRdb copy is restricted to in-frame clones and leaves out a portion. The sample includes 75,000 to 100,000 clones, roughly 96% seen only once; the top ten take 0.3% to 0.45%. This chain joins TRBV6-4 and TRBJ1-2, with D maybe TRBD1 (5 bases). This TCR came from a human donor in good health. The sequenced sample was T cells isolated from PBMCs. The CDR3 DNA follows: TGTGCCAGCAAATTTTTCAGGCGGGGACTCTATGGCTACACCTTC. Translated: CASKFFRRGLYGYTF.